This entry features one T cell receptor beta chain sequence. CDR3 length: 18 residues. Trimming pared 0 bases from V and 0 bases from J, leaving 18 bases between. Germline V lookup: CDR1 LGHNA, CDR2 YNFKEQ. Data came from immunoSEQ multiplex PCR; TCRdb stores just in-frame clones and leaves some out. This sample has 500,000 to 850,000 clones, with roughly 86% found just once. This specimen comes from a study of shared T cell receptors in the human thymus. These same records also appear under a second study, on human thymus T cells.

V is TRBV4-2 and J is TRBJ2-7; no clear D. This receptor was identified in a boy less than two years old with a congenital heart defect. The sequencing sample was made of thymocytes. The DNA of the CDR3 is TGTGCCAGCAGCCAAGATACGCCCGAGAAGAACAGCTCCTACGAGCAGTACTTC. This gives the protein CASSQDTPEKNSSYEQYF.